One sample yielded the 6 T cell receptor beta chains listed below, sequenced in a study of blood T cell repertoires in COVID-19 (dated by TCRdb to 2018 to 2020). The library relied on the immunoSEQ multiplex PCR assay. TCRdb limited this immuneACCESS table to in-frame rearrangements with V and J called. A share of clones is missing; checked studies link under half to unresolved V genes, and the rest is unexplained. The sample table shows about 120,000 clones, and 65% to 85% are seen once. The top ten hold about a sixth of the sample. Input material: peripheral blood. The receptor set was obtained from a man aged 25-45 years with COVID-19, enrolled during active disease.

The chain joins TRBV4-2 to TRBJ2-7; 7 bases fit TRBD2. The CDR3 contains 15 residues. Trimming at V came to 0 bases and at J to 2 bases, leaving 4 bases not matched to a gene. From germline, CDR1 is LGHNA and CDR2 YNFKEQ. The chain's CDR3 is CASSQEEAGPYEQYF. The CDR3 DNA reads TGTGCCAGCAGCCAAGAGGAAGCGGGGCCCTACGAGCAGTACTTC.

This chain connects TRBV11-3 to TRBJ1-1; D perhaps matches TRBD1 (6 bases). The CDR3 runs 16 residues. CDR1 is SGHNT, CDR2 YENEEA, per germline. Trimming took off 3 bases at V and 0 bases at J, with 14 bases between the two ends. This CDR3 reads CASSFTDSLLNTEAFF. The CDR3 DNA sequence: TGTGCCAGCAGCTTCACGGACAGCCTATTGAACACTGAAGCTTTCTTT.

The gene calls are TRBV28 and TRBJ1-2; TRBD1 matches 7 bases. V shed 8 bases, J shed 7 bases, and the junction held 7 bases outside the gene matches. The V gene's germline CDR1 is MDHEN and CDR2 SYDVKM. CDR3 length equals 12 residues. CDR3: CASLTGVGGYTF. The DNA for the CDR3 is TGTGCCAGCCTCACAGGGGTGGGTGGCTACACCTTC.

The chain employs TRBV7-6 and TRBJ2-3; 16 nucleotides line up with TRBD2. This CDR3 has 14 amino acids. After removal of 6 bases from V and 15 bases from J, the junction contained 9 bases not matched to a gene. The germline gives CDR1 SGHVS, CDR2 FNYEAQ. The CDR3 bases are TGTGCCAGCAGTTCCCCGGGACTAGCGGGAGGGCCCTATTTT. This encodes CASSSPGLAGGPYF.

The gene calls are TRBV7-9 and TRBJ1-2; 7 bases align to TRBD1. Per the germline V gene, CDR1 is SEHNR and CDR2 is FQNEAQ (reference sequence). V lost 3 bases, J lost 5 bases, and 3 bases stayed unmatched. This CDR3 spans 13 amino acids. CDR3 sequence: CASSFAGQYGYTF. In DNA form, the CDR3 reads TGTGCCAGCAGCTTTGCGGGACAGTATGGCTACACCTTC.

The chain couples TRBV27 to TRBJ1-3, with a possible D match to TRBD1 (5 bases). The germline gives CDR1 MNHEY, CDR2 SMNVEV (reference sequence). This CDR3 has 13 amino acids. V was trimmed by 5 bases and J by 3 bases, leaving 8 bases between them. The CDR3 loop reads CASSRGSGNTIYF. CDR3 nucleotides: TGTGCCAGCAGTCGGGGGAGTGGAAACACCATATATTTT.